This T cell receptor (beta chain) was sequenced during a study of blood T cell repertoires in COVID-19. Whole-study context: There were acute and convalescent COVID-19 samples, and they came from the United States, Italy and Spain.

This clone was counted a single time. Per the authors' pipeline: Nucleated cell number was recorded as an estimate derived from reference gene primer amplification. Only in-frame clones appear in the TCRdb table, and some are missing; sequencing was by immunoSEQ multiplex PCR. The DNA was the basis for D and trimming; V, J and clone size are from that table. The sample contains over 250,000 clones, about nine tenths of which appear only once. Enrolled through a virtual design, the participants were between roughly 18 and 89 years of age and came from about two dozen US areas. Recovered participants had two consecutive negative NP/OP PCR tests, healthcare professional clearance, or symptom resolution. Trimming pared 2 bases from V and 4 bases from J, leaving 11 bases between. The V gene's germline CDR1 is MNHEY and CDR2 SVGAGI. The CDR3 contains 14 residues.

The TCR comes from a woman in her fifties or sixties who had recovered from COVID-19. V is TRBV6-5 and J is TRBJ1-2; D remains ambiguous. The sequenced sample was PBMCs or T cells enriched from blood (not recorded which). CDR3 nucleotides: TGTGCCAGCAGTTACGGTTCAGCGGGCTATGGCTACACCTTC. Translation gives CASSYGSAGYGYTF.